The TCR beta chain described here comes from a study of regulatory T cells in long-lasting Graves disease. Building of the TCR beta libraries involved iRepertoire HTBI primers and Arm-PCR of CDR3 regions. Each CDR3 protein gets one entry after TCRdb re-called the multiplex PCR reads with MiXCR. The data show fewer than 600,000 distinct CDR3 sequences, 20% to 25% seen once. V dropped 0 bases and J dropped 6 bases, with 10 bases sitting between them. CDR1 is SGHAT, CDR2 FQNNGV, per germline. The CDR3 loop spans 14 amino acids. Time point defined: persistent/refractory GD, antithyroid drugs over 5 years with positive TRAb. RNA extracted from PBMCs served as the sequencing template.

This TCR came from a female donor with Graves disease. Sequenced material: peripheral blood mononuclear cells (PBMCs), taken when the disease was refractory, from a patient treated with antithyroid drugs. The chain has TRBV11-2 and TRBJ2-3; D call uncertain. The CDR3 spells CASSLEFGFDTQYF. CDR3 coding DNA: TGTGCCAGCAGCTTAGAGTTCGGGTTTGATACGCAGTATTTT.